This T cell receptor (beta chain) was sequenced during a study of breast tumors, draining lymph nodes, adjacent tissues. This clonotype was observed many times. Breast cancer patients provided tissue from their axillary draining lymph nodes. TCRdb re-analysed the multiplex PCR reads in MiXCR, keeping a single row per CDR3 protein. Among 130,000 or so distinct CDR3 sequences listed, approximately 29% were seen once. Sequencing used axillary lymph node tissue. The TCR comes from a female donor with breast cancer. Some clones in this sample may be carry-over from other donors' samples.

This CDR3 is CSVGTGGTAEQYF. As DNA, the CDR3 is TGCAGTGTGGGGACAGGCGGGACAGCCGAGCAGTACTTC. The chain couples TRBV20-1 to TRBJ2-7, with 8 bases identical to TRBD1. The CDR3 runs 13 residues. Germline CDR1 reads DFQATT; CDR2 reads SNEGSKA (reference sequence). Germline trimming cut 7 bases from V and 6 bases from J; bases unmatched to any gene: 11.